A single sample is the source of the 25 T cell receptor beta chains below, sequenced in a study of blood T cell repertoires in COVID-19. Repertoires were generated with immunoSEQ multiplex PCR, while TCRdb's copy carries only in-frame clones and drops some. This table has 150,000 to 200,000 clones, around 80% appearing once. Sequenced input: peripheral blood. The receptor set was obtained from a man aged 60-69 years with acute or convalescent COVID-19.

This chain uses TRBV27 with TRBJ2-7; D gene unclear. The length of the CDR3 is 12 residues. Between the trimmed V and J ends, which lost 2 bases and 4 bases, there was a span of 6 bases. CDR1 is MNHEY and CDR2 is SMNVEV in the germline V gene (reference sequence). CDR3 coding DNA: TGTGCCAGCAGTTTAAACGGTTACGAGCAGTACTTC. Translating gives CASSLNGYEQYF.

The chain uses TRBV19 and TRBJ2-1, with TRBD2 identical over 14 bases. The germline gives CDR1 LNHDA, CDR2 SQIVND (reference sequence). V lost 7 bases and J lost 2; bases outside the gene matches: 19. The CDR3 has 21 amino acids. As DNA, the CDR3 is TGTGCCAGTAAAGAAGGGATCTCCGGGACTAGCGGGAGTTTTCCCTACAATGAGCAGTTCTTC. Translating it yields CASKEGISGTSGSFPYNEQFF.

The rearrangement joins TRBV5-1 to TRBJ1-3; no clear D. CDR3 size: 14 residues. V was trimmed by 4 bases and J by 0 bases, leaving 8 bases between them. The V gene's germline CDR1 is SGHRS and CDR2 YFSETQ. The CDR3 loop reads CASSDPGSGNTIYF. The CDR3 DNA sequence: TGCGCCAGCAGCGACCCGGGCTCTGGAAACACCATATATTTT. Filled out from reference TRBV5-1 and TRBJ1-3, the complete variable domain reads KAGVTQTPRYLIKTRGQQVTLSCSPISGHRSVSWYQQTPGQGLQFLFEYFSETQRNKGNFPGRFSGRQFSNSRSEMNVSTLELGDSALYLCASSDPGSGNTIYFGEGSWLTVV.

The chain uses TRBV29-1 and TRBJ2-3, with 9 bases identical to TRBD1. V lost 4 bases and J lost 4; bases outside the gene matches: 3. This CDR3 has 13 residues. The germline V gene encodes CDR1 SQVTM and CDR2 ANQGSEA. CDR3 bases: TGCAGCGTTGTGAGACAGGGGGCAGATACGCAGTATTTT. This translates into CSVVRQGADTQYF.

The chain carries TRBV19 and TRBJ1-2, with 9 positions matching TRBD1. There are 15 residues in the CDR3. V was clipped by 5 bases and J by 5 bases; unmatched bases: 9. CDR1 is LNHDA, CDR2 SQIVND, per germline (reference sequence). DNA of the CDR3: TGTGCCAGTAGTGCCCCGGACAGGGGCTATTATGGCTACACCTTC. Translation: CASSAPDRGYYGYTF. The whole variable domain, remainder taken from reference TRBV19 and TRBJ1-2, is DGGITQSPKYLFRKEGQNVTLSCEQNLNHDAMYWYRQDPGQGLRLIYYSQIVNDFQKGDIAEGYSVSREKKESFPLTVTSAQKNPTAFYLCASSAPDRGYYGYTFGSGTRLTVV.

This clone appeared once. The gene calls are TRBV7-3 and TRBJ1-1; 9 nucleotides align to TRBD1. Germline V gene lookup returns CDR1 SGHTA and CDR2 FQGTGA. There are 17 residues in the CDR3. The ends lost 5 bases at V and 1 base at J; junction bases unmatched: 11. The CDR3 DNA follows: TGTGCCAGCAGCCCTACAGGGGGCGGCGCAGGGAACACTGAAGCTTTCTTT. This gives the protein CASSPTGGGAGNTEAFF.

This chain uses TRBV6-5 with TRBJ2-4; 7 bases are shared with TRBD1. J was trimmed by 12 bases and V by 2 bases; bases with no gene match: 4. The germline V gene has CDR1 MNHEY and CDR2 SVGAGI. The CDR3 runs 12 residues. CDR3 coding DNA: TGTGCCAGCAGTTACGAGGGGGCATATCAGTACTTC. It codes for CASSYEGAYQYF.

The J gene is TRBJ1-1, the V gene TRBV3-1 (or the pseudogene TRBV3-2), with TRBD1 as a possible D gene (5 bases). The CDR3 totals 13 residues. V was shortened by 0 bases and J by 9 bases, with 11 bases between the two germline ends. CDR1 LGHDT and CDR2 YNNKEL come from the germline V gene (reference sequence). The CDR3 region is CASSQEVQGQAFF. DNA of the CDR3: TGTGCCAGCAGCCAAGAAGTCCAGGGCCAAGCTTTCTTT.

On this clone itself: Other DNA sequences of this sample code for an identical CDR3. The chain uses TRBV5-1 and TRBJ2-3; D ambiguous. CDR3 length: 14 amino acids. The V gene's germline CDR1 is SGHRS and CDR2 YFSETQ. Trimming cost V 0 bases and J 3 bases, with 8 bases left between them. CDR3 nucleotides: TGCGCCAGCAGCTTGGCCCCGGGTACAGATACGCAGTATTTT. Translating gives CASSLAPGTDTQYF. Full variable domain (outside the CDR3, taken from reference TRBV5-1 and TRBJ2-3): KAGVTQTPRYLIKTRGQQVTLSCSPISGHRSVSWYQQTPGQGLQFLFEYFSETQRNKGNFPGRFSGRQFSNSRSEMNVSTLELGDSALYLCASSLAPGTDTQYFGPGTRLTVL.

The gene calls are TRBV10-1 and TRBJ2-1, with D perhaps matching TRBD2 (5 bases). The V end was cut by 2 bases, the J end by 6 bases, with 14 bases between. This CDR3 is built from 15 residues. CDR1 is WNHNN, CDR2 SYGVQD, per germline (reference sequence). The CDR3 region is CASSEAVASGNEQFF. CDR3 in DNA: TGCGCCAGCAGTGAGGCGGTAGCGTCGGGCAATGAGCAGTTCTTC.

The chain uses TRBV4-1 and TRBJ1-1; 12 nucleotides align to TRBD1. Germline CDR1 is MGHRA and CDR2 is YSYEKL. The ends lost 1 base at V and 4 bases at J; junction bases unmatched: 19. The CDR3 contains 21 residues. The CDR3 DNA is TGCGCCAGCAGCCAAGCCGGGTTTAAGACGTGGGGGACAGGGGGCTTCACTGAAGCTTTCTTT. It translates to CASSQAGFKTWGTGGFTEAFF.

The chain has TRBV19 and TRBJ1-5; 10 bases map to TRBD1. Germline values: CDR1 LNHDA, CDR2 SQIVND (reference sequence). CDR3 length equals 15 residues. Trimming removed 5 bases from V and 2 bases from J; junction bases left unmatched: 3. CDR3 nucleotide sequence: TGTGCCAGTAGTCCGACAGGGGGCCGCAATCAGCCCCAGCATTTT. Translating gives CASSPTGGRNQPQHF.

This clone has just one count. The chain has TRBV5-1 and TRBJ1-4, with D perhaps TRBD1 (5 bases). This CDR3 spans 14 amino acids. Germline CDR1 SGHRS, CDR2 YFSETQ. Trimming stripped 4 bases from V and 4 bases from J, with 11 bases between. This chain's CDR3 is CASSPDRLNEKLFF. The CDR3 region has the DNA TGCGCCAGCAGCCCAGACAGACTTAATGAAAAACTGTTTTTT.

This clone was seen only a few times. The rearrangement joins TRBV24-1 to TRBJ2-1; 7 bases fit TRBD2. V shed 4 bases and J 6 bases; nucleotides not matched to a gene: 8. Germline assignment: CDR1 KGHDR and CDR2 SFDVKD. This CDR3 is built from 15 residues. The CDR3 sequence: CATSDPGLDRNEQFF. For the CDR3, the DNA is TGTGCCACCAGTGACCCCGGACTAGATCGCAATGAGCAGTTCTTC.

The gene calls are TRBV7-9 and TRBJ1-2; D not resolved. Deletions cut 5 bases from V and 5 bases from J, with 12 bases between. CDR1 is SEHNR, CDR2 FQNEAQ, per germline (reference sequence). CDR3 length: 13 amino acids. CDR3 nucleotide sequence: TGTGCCAGCAGCGAGGGCCGTTCTTATGGCTACACCTTC. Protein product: CASSEGRSYGYTF. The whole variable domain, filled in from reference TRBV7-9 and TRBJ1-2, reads DTGVSQNPRHKITKRGQNVTFRCDPISEHNRLYWYRQTLGQGPEFLTYFQNEAQLEKSRLLSDRFSAERPKGSFSTLEIQRTEQGDSAMYLCASSEGRSYGYTFGSGTRLTVV.

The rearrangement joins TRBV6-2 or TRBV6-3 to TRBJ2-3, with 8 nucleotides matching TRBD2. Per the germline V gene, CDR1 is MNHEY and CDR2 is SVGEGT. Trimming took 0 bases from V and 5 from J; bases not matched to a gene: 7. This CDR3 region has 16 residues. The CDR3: CASSYSPGRAEDTQYF. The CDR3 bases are TGTGCCAGCAGTTACTCCCCCGGGAGGGCTGAAGATACGCAGTATTTT.

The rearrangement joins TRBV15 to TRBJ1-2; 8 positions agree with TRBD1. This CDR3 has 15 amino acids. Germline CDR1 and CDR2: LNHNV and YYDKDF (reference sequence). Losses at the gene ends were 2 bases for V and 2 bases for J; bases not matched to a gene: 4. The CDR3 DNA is TGTGCCACCAGCAGAATAAGACAGGGGAACTATGGCTACACCTTC. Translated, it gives CATSRIRQGNYGYTF. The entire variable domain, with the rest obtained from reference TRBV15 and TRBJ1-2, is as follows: DAMVIQNPRYQVTQFGKPVTLSCSQTLNHNVMYWYQQKSSQAPKLLFHYYDKDFNNEADTPDNFQSRRPNTSFCFLDIRSPGLGDTAMYLCATSRIRQGNYGYTFGSGTRLTVV.

The CDR3 reads CASSPEGARGYTF. CDR3 DNA sequence: TGTGCCAGCAGTCCGGAGGGGGCAAGGGGCTACACCTTC. The chain joins TRBV28 to TRBJ1-2; TRBD1 matches at 7 bases. V gave up 5 bases and J gave up 8 bases; unmatched junction bases: 8. CDR1 and CDR2 (germline): MDHEN, SYDVKM. This CDR3 is 13 amino acids long.

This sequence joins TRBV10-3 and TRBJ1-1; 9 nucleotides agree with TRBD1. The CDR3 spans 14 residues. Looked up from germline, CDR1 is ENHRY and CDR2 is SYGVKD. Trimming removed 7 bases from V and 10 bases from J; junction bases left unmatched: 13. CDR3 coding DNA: TGTGCCATCAATAGACAGGGGGAAATAGTTCGAGCTTTCTTT. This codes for CAINRQGEIVRAFF.

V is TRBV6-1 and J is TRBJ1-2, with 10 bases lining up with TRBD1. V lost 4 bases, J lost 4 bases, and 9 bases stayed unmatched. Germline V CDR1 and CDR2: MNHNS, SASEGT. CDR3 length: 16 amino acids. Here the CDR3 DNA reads TGTGCCAGCAGTGCCCGGACAGGGGGGGTACCCTATGGCTACACCTTC. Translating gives CASSARTGGVPYGYTF.

CDR3 amino acids: CASSLASTGYNEQFF. The CDR3 DNA follows: TGTGCCAGCAGCTTAGCTTCGACGGGCTACAATGAGCAGTTCTTC. The chain uses TRBV7-2 and TRBJ2-1; D remains unclear. The CDR3 totals 15 residues. Germline values: CDR1 SGHTA, CDR2 FQGNSA. Between the trimmed V and J ends, which lost 0 bases and 3 bases, there was a span of 9 bases.

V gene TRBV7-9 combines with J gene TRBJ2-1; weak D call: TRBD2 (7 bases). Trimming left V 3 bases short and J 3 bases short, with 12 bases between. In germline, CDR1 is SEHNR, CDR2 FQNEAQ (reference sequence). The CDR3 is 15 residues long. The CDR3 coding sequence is TGTGCCAGCAGCTTCGGGGGGCTTATCTACAATGAGCAGTTCTTC. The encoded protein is CASSFGGLIYNEQFF.

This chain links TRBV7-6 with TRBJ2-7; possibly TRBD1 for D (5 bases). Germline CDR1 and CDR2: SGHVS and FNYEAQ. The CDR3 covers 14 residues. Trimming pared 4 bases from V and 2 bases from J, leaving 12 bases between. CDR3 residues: CASSSVQGPYEQYF. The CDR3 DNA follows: TGTGCCAGCAGCTCGGTTCAGGGCCCCTACGAGCAGTACTTC.

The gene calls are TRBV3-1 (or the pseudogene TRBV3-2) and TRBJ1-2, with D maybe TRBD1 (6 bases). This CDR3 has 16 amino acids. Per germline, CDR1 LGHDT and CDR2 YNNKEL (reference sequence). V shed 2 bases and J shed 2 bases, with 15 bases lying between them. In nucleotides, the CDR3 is TGTGCCAGCAGCCAAACCCACAGGGATGGGAACTATGGCTACACCTTC. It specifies CASSQTHRDGNYGYTF.

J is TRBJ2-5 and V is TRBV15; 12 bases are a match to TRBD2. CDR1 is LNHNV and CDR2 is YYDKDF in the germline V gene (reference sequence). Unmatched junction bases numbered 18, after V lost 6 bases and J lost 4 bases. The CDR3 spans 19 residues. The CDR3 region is CATRLLWLAGGPPLETQYF. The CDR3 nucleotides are TGTGCCACCAGGCTCTTGTGGCTAGCGGGAGGGCCTCCTTTAGAGACCCAGTACTTC.